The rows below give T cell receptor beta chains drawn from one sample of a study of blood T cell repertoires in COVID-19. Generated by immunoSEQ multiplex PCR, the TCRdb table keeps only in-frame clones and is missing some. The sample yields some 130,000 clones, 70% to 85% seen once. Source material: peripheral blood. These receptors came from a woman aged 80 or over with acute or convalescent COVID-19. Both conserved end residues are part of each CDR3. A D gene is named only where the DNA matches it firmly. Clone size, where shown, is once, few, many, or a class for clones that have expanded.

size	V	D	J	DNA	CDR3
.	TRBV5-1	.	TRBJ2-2	TGCGCCAGCACCTTAACTGCGAACACCGGGGAGCTGTTTTTT	CASTLTANTGELFF
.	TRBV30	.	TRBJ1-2	TGTGCCTGGAGTGTACGAGGCAGGGAGGAATATGGCTACACCTTC	CAWSVRGREEYGYTF
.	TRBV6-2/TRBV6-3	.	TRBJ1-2	TGTGCCAGCAGTTATGGACAGACAAACTATGGCTACACCTTC	CASSYGQTNYGYTF
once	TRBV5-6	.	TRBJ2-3	TGTGCCAGCAGCTTGGGTCAAACTAACACAGATACGCAGTATTTT	CASSLGQTNTDTQYF
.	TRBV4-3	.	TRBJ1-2	TGCGCCAGCAGCCGCGGACAGTTGGGCTACACCTTC	CASSRGQLGYTF
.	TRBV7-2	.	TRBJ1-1	TGTGCCAGCAGCTTAGTGCTCTCCGGGGTGCGGGAGTCTTTCTTT	CASSLVLSGVRESFF
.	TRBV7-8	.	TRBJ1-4	TGTGCCAGCAGCTTAGAGCAGGGTTATAATGAAAAACTGTTTTTT	CASSLEQGYNEKLFF
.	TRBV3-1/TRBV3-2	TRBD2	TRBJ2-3	TGTGCCAGCAGCCAGACCGGGACTAGCGGGAGAGTTGGGACAGATACGCAGTATTTT	CASSQTGTSGRVGTDTQYF
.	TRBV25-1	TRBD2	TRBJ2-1	TGTGCCAGCAGGACCGGGACTAGTCCCGTGGATGAGCAGTTCTTC	CASRTGTSPVDEQFF
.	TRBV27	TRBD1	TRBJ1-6	TGTGCCAGCAGCACCAACAGGGGGCGAGGATCACCCCTCCACTTT	CASSTNRGRGSPLHF
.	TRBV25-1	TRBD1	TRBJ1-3	TGTGCCAGCAGTGAAGTCTCAGGGGGTTTTTCTGGAAACACCATATATTTT	CASSEVSGGFSGNTIYF
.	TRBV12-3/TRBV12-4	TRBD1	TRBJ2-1	TGTGCCAGCAGGACGGCGACAGGGCTGGAACAGTTCTTC	CASRTATGLEQFF
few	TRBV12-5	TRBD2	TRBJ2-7	TGTGCTAGTGGTAGGGGACTAGCCCCCGAAGGGCAGTACTTC	CASGRGLAPEGQYF
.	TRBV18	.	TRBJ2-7	TGTGCCAGCTCACCCCTCAGGGGGGCGCCGTACGAGCAGTACTTC	CASSPLRGAPYEQYF
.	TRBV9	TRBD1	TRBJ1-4	TGTGCCAGCAGCCCCGGGACAGGGGTGGGCGAAAAACTGTTTTTT	CASSPGTGVGEKLFF
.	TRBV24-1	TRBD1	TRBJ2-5	TGTGCCACCAGTGACCTGGGACAGTTCGGAGAGACCCAGTACTTC	CATSDLGQFGETQYF
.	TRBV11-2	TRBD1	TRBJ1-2	TGTGCCAGCAGCTCGAGCCGGGGACAGGGAATGGGCGGCTACACCTTC	CASSSSRGQGMGGYTF
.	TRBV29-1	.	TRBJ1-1	TGCAGCGTTAGAGGCCATCGCATGAACACTGAAGCTTTCTTT	CSVRGHRMNTEAFF
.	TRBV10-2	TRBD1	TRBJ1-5	TGCGCCAGCATGACAGGGTATAGCAATCAGCCCCAGCATTTT	CASMTGYSNQPQHF
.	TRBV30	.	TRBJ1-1	TGTGCCCGGAACAGCGGGGGAAACACTGAAGCTTTCTTT	CARNSGGNTEAFF
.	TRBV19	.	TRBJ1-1	TGTGCCAGTAGTAGAGGGCCGGGAAACACTGAAGCTTTCTTT	CASSRGPGNTEAFF
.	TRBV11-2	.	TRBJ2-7	TGTGCCAGCAGCACCACGACAGAATACGAGCAGTACTTC	CASSTTTEYEQYF
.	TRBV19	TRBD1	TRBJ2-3	TGTGCCAGTAGTCTACAGGGGTTCAATACAGATACGCAGTATTTT	CASSLQGFNTDTQYF
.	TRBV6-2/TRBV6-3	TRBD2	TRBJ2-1	TGTGCCAGCAGTTATTTACCGCTAGCGGGAGTATTCTACAATGAGCAGTTCTTC	CASSYLPLAGVFYNEQFF
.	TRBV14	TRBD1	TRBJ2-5	TGTGCCAGCAGCCAAGATCGGACAGGATTGGTGACCCAGTACTTC	CASSQDRTGLVTQYF
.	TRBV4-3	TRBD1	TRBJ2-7	TGCGCCAGCAGCCTCGGGACAGGGAAATACGAGCAGTACTTC	CASSLGTGKYEQYF
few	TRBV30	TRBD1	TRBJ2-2	TGTGCCTGGAGTGATCCTTGGACAGGGGAAACCGGGGAGCTGTTTTTT	CAWSDPWTGETGELFF
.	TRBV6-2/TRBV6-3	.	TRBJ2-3	TGTGCCAGCAGTCCCCCCGCAGGCCCCTTGGTAGATACGCAGTATTTT	CASSPPAGPLVDTQYF
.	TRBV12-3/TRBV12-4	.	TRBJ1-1	TGTGCCAGCAGTTTCGGCGAGGACACTGAAGCTTTCTTT	CASSFGEDTEAFF
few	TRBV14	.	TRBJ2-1	TGTGCCAGCAGCCAAGAAACTGTGGTGAGCTGGAACAGTTACAATGAGCAGTTCTTC	CASSQETVVSWNSYNEQFF
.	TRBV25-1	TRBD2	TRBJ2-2	TGTGCCAGCAGCCGGGGGGGGGTTGGCACCGGGGAGCTGTTTTTT	CASSRGGVGTGELFF
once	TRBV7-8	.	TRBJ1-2	TGTGCCAGCAGCCCAGACCGGGTTATGTGGGGCTACACCTTC	CASSPDRVMWGYTF
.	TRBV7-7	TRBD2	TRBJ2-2	TGTGCTAGCAGCCCAAGACTAGCGGGGGGAACCGGGGAGCTGTTTTTT	CASSPRLAGGTGELFF